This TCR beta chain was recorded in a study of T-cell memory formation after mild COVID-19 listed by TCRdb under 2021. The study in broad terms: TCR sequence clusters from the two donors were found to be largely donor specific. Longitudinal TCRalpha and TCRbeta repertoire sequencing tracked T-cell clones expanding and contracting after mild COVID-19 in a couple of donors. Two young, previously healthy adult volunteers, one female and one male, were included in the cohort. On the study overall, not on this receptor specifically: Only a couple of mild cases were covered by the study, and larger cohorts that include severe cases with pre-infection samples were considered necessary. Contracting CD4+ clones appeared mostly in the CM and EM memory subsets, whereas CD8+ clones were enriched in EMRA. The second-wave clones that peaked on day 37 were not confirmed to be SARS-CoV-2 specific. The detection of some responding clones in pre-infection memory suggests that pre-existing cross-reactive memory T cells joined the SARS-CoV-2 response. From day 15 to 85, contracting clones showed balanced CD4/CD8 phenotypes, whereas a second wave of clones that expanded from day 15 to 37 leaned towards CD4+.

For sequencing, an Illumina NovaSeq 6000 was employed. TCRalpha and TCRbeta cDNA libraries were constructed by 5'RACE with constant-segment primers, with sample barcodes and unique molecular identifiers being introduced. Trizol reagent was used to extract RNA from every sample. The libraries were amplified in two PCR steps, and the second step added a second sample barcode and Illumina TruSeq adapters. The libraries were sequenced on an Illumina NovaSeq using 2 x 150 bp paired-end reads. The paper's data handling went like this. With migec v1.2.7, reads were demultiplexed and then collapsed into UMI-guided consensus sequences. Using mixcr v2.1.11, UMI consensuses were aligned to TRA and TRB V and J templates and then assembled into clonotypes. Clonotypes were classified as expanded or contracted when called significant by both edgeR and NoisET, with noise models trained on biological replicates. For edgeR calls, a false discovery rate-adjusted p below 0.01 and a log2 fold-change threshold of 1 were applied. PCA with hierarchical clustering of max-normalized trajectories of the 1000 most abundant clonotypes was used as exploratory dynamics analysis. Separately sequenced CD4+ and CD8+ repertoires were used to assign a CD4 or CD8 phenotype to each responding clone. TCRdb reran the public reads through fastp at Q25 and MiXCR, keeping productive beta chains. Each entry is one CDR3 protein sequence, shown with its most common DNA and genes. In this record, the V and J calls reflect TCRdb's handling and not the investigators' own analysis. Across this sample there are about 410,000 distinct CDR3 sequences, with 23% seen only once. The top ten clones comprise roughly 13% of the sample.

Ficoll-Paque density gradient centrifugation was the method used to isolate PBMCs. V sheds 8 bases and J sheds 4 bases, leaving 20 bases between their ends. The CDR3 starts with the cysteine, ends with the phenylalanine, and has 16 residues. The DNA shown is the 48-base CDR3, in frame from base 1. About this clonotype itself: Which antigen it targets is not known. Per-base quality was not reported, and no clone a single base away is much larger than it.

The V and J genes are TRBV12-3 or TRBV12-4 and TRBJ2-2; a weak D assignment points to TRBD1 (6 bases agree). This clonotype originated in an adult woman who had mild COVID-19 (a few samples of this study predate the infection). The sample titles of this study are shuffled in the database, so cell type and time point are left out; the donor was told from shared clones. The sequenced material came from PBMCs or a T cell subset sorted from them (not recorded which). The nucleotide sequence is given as TGTGCCAGCTCCACTTCAGGGGCACGTGGCACCGGGGAGCTGTTTTTT. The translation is CASSTSGARGTGELFF.